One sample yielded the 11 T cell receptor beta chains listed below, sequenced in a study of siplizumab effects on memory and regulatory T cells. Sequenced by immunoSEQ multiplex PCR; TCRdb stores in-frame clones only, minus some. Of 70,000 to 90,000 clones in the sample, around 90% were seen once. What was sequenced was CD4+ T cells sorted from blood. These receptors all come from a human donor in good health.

The CDR3 is CASSLGELGNTIYF. The CDR3 bases are TGTGCCAGCAGCTTGGGGGAACTCGGAAACACCATATATTTT. The gene calls are TRBV5-6 and TRBJ1-3; D is uncertain. There are 14 residues in the CDR3. CDR1 is SGHDT, CDR2 YYEEEE, per germline. The V end lost 0 bases, the J end lost 4 bases, and 8 bases lay between the germline ends.

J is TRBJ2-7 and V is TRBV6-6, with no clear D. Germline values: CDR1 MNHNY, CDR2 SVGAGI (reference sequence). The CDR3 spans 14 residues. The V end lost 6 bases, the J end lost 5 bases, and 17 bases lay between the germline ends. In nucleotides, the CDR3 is TGTGCCAGCAGCCCTCAGAGATCTTCCCACGAGCAGTACTTC. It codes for CASSPQRSSHEQYF.

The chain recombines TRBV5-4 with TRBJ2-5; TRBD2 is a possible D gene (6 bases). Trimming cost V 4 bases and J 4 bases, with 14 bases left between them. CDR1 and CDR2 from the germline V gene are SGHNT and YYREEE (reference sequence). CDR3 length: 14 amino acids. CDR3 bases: TGTGCCAGCAGCAGGGGACTTTTGGGAGAGACCCAGTACTTC. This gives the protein CASSRGLLGETQYF.

CDR3 DNA: TGTGCCAGCTCACCGCCAGACACACTAACCACTGAAGCTTTCTTT. Protein product: CASSPPDTLTTEAFF. The chain links TRBV18 to TRBJ1-1; unclear D gene. The CDR3 contains 15 residues. The V and J ends lost 3 bases and 4 bases respectively, with 15 bases between them. CDR1 is KGHSH, CDR2 LQKENI, per germline.

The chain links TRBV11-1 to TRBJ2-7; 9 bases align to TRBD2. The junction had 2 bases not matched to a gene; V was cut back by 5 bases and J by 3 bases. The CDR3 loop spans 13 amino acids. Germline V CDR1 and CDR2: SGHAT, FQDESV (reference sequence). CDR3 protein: CASSPTSGYEQYF. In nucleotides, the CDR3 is TGTGCCAGCAGCCCGACTAGCGGCTACGAGCAGTACTTC.

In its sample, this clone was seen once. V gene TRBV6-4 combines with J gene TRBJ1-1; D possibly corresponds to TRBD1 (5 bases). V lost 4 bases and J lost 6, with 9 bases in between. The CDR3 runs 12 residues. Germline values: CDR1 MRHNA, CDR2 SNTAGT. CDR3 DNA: TGTGCCAGCAGTGGTGGGGGTCCTGAAGCTTTCTTT. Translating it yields CASSGGGPEAFF.

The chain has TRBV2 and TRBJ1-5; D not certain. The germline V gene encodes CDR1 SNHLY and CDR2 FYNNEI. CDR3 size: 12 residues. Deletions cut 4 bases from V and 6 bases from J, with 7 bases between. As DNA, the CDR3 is TGTGCCAGCAGTGTAGAGGGTCAGCCCCAGCATTTT. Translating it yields CASSVEGQPQHF.

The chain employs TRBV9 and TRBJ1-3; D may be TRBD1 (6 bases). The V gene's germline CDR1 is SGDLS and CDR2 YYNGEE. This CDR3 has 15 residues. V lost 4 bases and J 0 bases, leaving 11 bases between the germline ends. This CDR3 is CASSINRVSGNTIYF. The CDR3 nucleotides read TGTGCCAGCAGCATAAACAGGGTCTCTGGAAACACCATATATTTT.

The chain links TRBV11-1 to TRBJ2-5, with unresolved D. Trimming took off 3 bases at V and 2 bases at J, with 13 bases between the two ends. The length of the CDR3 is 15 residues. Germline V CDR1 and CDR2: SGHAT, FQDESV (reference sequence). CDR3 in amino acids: CASSLDETQQETQYF. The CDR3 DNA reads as TGTGCCAGCAGCTTGGACGAGACACAACAAGAGACCCAGTACTTC.

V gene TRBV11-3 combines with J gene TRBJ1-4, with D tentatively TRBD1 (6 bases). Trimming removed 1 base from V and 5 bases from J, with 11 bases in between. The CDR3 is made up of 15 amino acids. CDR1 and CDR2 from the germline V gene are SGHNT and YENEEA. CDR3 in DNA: TGTGCCAGCAGCTTAGCCGGCACAGGGAATGAAAAACTGTTTTTT. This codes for CASSLAGTGNEKLFF.

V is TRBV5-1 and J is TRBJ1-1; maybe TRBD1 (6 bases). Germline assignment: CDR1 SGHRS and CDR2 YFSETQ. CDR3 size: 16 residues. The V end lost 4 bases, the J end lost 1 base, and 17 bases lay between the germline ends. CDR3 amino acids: CASSRFNRGPNTEAFF. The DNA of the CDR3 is TGCGCCAGCAGCCGCTTTAACCGGGGGCCGAACACTGAAGCTTTCTTT. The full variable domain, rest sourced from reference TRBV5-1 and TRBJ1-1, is KAGVTQTPRYLIKTRGQQVTLSCSPISGHRSVSWYQQTPGQGLQFLFEYFSETQRNKGNFPGRFSGRQFSNSRSEMNVSTLELGDSALYLCASSRFNRGPNTEAFFGQGTRLTVV.